The sequence of this T cell receptor beta chain was determined in a study of T cell responses to AZD1222 COVID-19 vaccine. Overall study results and limits: There were mostly white British donors and more females than males, and clonal diversity was possibly underestimated.

A remark on this clone: Its antigen is not identified.

The method was immunoSEQ multiplex PCR; TCRdb's version includes in-frame clones alone and lacks a portion of them. The profile shows approximately 150,000 clones, roughly 90% of them singletons. V shed 5 bases and J shed 3 bases, with 17 bases lying between them. This CDR3 spans 15 amino acids. From germline, CDR1 is SGHTA and CDR2 FQGTGA. The source material was peripheral blood, sampled on day 0 of AZD1222 vaccination. The receptor comes from an adult in good health. The rearrangement joins TRBV7-3 to TRBJ2-7; D is perhaps TRBD1 (5 bases). The CDR3 loop is CASSPDSYPSYEQYF. The CDR3 bases are TGTGCCAGCAGCCCCGACAGCTACCCCAGCTACGAGCAGTACTTC.